The clone carrying this TCR beta chain was seen more than once but under ten times. Using its own MiXCR run on the 5' RACE reads, TCRdb lists one record per CDR3 protein. The sample holds 500,000 to 600,000 distinct CDR3 sequences, roughly 18% seen once. The entry originates in a study of T-cell memory formation after mild COVID-19. V shed 3 bases and J 8 bases; nucleotides not matched to a gene: 16. In germline, CDR1 is GTSNPN, CDR2 SVGIG (reference sequence). This CDR3 contains 16 residues. The receptor was derived from an adult woman who had mild COVID-19 (a few samples of this study predate the infection). Cell type and time point are not known. Sequencing was performed on PBMCs or a T cell subset sorted from them (not recorded which). The V call is TRBV30, the J call TRBJ2-1; 7 bases are a match to TRBD2. The chain's CDR3 is CAWSPGWSGVQDEQFF. CDR3 in DNA: TGTGCCTGGAGCCCCGGTTGGAGCGGGGTTCAAGATGAGCAGTTCTTC.